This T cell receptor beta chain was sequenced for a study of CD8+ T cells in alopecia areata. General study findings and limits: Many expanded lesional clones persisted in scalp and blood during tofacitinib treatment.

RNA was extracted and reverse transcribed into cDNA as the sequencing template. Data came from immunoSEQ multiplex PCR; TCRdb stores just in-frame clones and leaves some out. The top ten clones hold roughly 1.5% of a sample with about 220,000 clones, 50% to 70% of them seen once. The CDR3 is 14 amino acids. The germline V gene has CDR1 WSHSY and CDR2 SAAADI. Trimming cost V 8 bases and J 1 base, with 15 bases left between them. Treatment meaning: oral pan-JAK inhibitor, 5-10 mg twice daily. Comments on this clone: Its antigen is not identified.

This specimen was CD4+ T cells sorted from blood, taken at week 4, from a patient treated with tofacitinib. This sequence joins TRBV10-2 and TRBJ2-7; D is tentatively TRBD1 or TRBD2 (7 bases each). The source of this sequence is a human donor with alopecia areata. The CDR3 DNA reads TGCGCCAGCCATAACAGGGGACTATCCTACGAGCAGTACTTC. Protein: CASHNRGLSYEQYF.